Each of the 16 T cell receptor beta chains below was sequenced from the same sample in a study of tumor and adjacent non-tumor tissue in lung cancer. A modified ARM-PCR protocol with three rounds of nested PCR amplified TCRbeta. TCRdb re-derived calls from the multiplex PCR reads in MiXCR, one entry per CDR3 protein. The sample gives more than 85,000 distinct CDR3 sequences, roughly two thirds of which show up once; roughly 15% is in the top ten. No cell sorting was done before RNA was extracted from the tissue. The specimen was lung tumor tissue. The receptors were sampled from a man in his sixties or seventies with non-small cell lung cancer.

Concerning this clonotype itself: At one of its ends the junction is not consistent with the germline gene, which may arise from a read error. This chain connects TRBV11-2 to TRBJ2-7, with 7 bases identical to TRBD1. The germline gives CDR1 SGHAT, CDR2 FQNNGV. This CDR3 region has 14 residues. The CDR3 nucleotides are TGCGCCAGCAGCGAGAGGGACAGAAACTACGAACAGTACTTC. This translates into CASSERDRNYEQYF.

As concerns this clonotype: This may be a read error: a much more frequent sequence differs by one nucleotide. V usage is TRBV6-1 and J usage is TRBJ2-7; 8 bases fit TRBD1. Germline-derived CDR1 and CDR2 are MNHNS and SASEGT. CDR3 length equals 14 residues. The CDR3 DNA is TGTGCCAGCAGTTCGGGACAGGCCTTCTACGAGCAGTGCTTC. Amino acid sequence: CASSSGQAFYEQCF.

This clonotype has at least ten counts. V and J are TRBV28 and TRBJ2-2; D is ambiguous. This CDR3 spans 14 amino acids. The germline V and J ends were trimmed by 0 bases and 3 bases, with 5 bases remaining between them. Germline assignment: CDR1 MDHEN and CDR2 SYDVKM. In DNA, the CDR3 is TGTGCCAGCAGTTTATGGGTTGACACCGGGGAGCTGTTTTTT. Amino acids: CASSLWVDTGELFF.

A single count supports this clonotype. Because the CDR3 is missing its conserved closing phenylalanine or tryptophan, this is likely a read error. The V call is TRBV6-1, the J call TRBJ2-7, with TRBD1 identical over 8 bases. The J segment lost 5 bases and the V segment lost 8 bases, leaving 8 bases of the junction unmatched. Germline V gene lookup returns CDR1 MNHNS and CDR2 SASEGT. The CDR3 runs 13 residues. CDR3 DNA: TGTGCCAGCGGGAATACAGGGGGAAACGAGCAGTACTAC. It is translated as CASGNTGGNEQYY.

The sample holds a few counts of this clonotype. This may arise from a read error, as a much more abundant clone is one base away. The chain joins TRBV29-1 to TRBJ2-7; 12 nucleotides line up with TRBD2. Germline CDR1 reads SQVTM; CDR2 reads ANQGSEA. CDR3 size: 12 residues. CDR3 nucleotide sequence: TGCAGCGTCGGGACTAGCGGGTACGGGCAGTACTTC. Protein sequence: CSVGTSGYGQYF.

This clonotype was seen at least ten times. V and J are TRBV5-4 and TRBJ2-2; D may be TRBD1 or TRBD2 (6 bases each). Germline loops: CDR1 SGHNT, CDR2 YYREEE (reference sequence). With 5 bases removed from V and 4 bases from J, the gap between germline ends came to 15 bases. The CDR3 totals 15 residues. This CDR3 is CASSWWGASTGELFF. The CDR3 DNA follows: TGTGCCAGCAGTTGGTGGGGGGCGTCCACCGGGGAGCTGTTTTTT. The variable domain in full, completed from reference TRBV5-4 and TRBJ2-2, reads ETGVTQSPTHLIKTRGQQVTLRCSSQSGHNTVSWYQQALGQGPQFIFQYYREEENGRGNFPPRFSGLQFPNYSSELNVNALELDDSALYLCASSWWGASTGELFFGEGSRLTVL.

Worth noting for this clonotype: As the CDR3 is not closed by the conserved phenylalanine or tryptophan, this likely results from a read error. The CDR3 reads CASSLVVTDTQYS. The CDR3, as DNA: TGTGCCAGCAGCTTAGTGGTGACTGATACGCAGTATTCT. This chain joins TRBV11-1 and TRBJ2-3; D is unresolved. This CDR3 contains 13 residues. V dropped 1 base and J dropped 6 bases, with 8 bases sitting between them. Germline V gene data show CDR1 as SGHAT and CDR2 as FQDESV (reference sequence).

Remarks on this clonotype: A clone one base away is much larger, so this may be a read error. The conserved phenylalanine or tryptophan normally closing the CDR3 is absent here, so this likely arose from a read error. The chain carries TRBV6-5 and TRBJ2-7; 9 bases align to TRBD1. Trimming took 0 bases from V and 5 from J; bases not matched to a gene: 5. This CDR3 is built from 15 residues. CDR1 is MNHEY and CDR2 is SVGAGI in the germline V gene. CDR3 sequence reads: CASSYSGQGGHEQYL. DNA for the CDR3: TGTGCCAGCAGTTACTCGGGACAGGGCGGGCACGAGCAGTACCTC.

The rearrangement joins TRBV11-2 to TRBJ2-7; no clear D gene. This CDR3 has 16 amino acids. The V and J ends lost 5 bases and 2 bases respectively, with 19 bases between them. Germline V gives CDR1 SGHAT, CDR2 FQNNGV. This CDR3 is CASSPWGVGFPYEQYF. Written as DNA, the CDR3 is TGTGCCAGCAGCCCTTGGGGTGTAGGGTTCCCCTACGAGCAGTACTTC.

As to this clonotype: The junction shows a germline mismatch at one end, possibly a read error. The V and J genes are TRBV4-1 and TRBJ2-2; TRBD1 matches 7 bases. The CDR3 runs to 16 residues. Germline-derived CDR1 and CDR2 are MGHRA and YSYEKL. DNA of the CDR3: TGCGCCAGCAGCCAAGAAAAAACAGGGGTCCACGGGGACCTGTTTTTT. As protein: CASSQEKTGVHGDLFF.

The chain links TRBV6-6 to TRBJ2-6, with D perhaps matching TRBD1 (5 bases). This CDR3 is 16 amino acids long. CDR1 is MNHNY, CDR2 SVGAGI, per germline (reference sequence). The V end lost 7 bases, the J end lost 17 bases, and 30 bases lay between the germline ends. CDR3 residues: CASNRPLGSGANVVTF. CDR3 DNA: TGTGCCAGCAACCGTCCGCTGGGCTCTGGGGCCAATGTCGTGACTTTC.

The sample holds many counts of this clonotype. The V and J genes are TRBV7-9 and TRBJ2-7; 7 nucleotides match TRBD2. This CDR3 has 13 residues. J lost 6 bases, V lost 3 bases, and 5 bases had no gene match. Germline values: CDR1 SEHNR, CDR2 FQNEAQ (reference sequence). The CDR3 nucleotides are TGTGCCAGCAGCTTCGGGCTAGCGGTCGAGCAGTACTTC. This gives the protein CASSFGLAVEQYF.

This clonotype showed up just a few times. This may be a read error: a much more frequent sequence differs by one nucleotide. The rearrangement uses TRBV6-1 and TRBJ2-7; unclear D gene. The CDR3 contains 14 residues. CDR1 is MNHNS, CDR2 SASEGT, per germline. The CDR3 is CSSSATKGSYEQYF. CDR3 bases: TGTTCCAGCAGTGCGACCAAGGGCTCCTACGAGCAGTACTTC.

This clonotype is medium-sized in the sample. The rearrangement joins TRBV10-3 to TRBJ2-7, with D possibly TRBD1 on 6 matching bases. The V gene lost 2 bases and the J gene lost 5 bases, with 16 bases spanning the gap. Germline V gives CDR1 ENHRY, CDR2 SYGVKD. The CDR3 totals 15 residues. CDR3 loop: CAISEVDSAFHEQYF. The CDR3 DNA reads TGTGCCATCAGTGAGGTGGACAGCGCCTTTCACGAGCAGTACTTC.

A note on this clonotype: Just one base apart from a much larger clone, this may be a read error. The chain is built from TRBV20-1 and TRBJ1-1, with 7 bases identical to TRBD1. The CDR3 runs to 15 residues. The germline V gene has CDR1 DFQATT and CDR2 SNEGSKA (reference sequence). Trimming at V came to 8 bases and at J to 3 bases, leaving 15 bases not matched to a gene. The CDR3 protein is CSPHDRARRDTEAFF. CDR3 nucleotide sequence: TGCAGTCCTCACGACAGGGCCAGAAGGGACACTGAAGCTTTCTTT.

On this clonotype: Germline is not matched at one junction end, which may reflect a read error. The chain has TRBV6-1 and TRBJ2-1; TRBD2 is a possible D gene (5 bases). In germline, CDR1 is MNHNS, CDR2 SASEGT. CDR3 length equals 15 residues. DNA of the CDR3: TGTGCCAGCAGAGCCGGGATATCAGTGGGGAATGGGCAGTTCTTC. This encodes CASRAGISVGNGQFF.